Below, one T cell receptor beta chain is given with its context. Its antigen remains unidentified. No base quality information exists; no much larger clone differs at one position. The meaning of the sample's time point label: 100 days after allo-HCT. Blood from recipients was drawn roughly 28 days before transplant, then again at days 30, 100 and 180 after transplant. Nuclei Lysis Solution was used to extract genomic DNA from fresh or cryopreserved unfractionated peripheral blood mononuclear cells. TCR beta CDR3 regions were amplified from genomic DNA with the immunoSEQ assay, a bias-controlled multiplex PCR using V- and J-specific primers. In a second PCR step, a proprietary barcode and Illumina adapter sequences were attached to the CDR3 amplicons. CDR3 libraries were sequenced on an Illumina MiSeq instrument. In the paper's pipeline: Export and quality control were done with immunoSEQ Analyzer 3.0, while downstream analyses used R Bioconductor and Immunarch. Only productive rearrangements in the normalized downsampled data set were used to calculate repertoire metrics. In the normalized cohort, a clonotype counted as pathologically expanded if the clonotype was larger than 5 templates. Repertoire diversity was measured with the Inverse Simpson Index. To capture all clonotypes, the CMV-specificity analyses were run on the non-normalized data set. Imported from immuneACCESS, the table was reduced by TCRdb to in-frame sequences with V and J called. These copies leave out some clones; in studies compared against another copy, an unresolved V gene accounts for under half, and the cause of the remainder is not known. V and J calls and clone size are those listed in that table; D and trimming were worked out from the DNA. The sample table contains some 13,000 clones; only one count was recorded for roughly 92% of them. In total, the top ten clones hold 6% to 8.5% of the sample.

This sample is drawn from a study of T cell clonotyping in hematopoietic cell transplantation (dated by TCRdb to the early 2020s). Regarding the study in general: In the study, fewer than 150 blood samples were gathered from roughly 35 consecutive transplant recipients and their related donors. Recruitment of patients ran from 2015 to early 2017, and follow-up continued until late 2020 or until death. The paper's findings and limits, for the study overall: After transplant, TCR diversity in recipients dropped, and pathologically expanded clonotypes increased progressively from day 30 to day 180. Broader TCR repertoire diversity after transplant was predicted by Inverse Simpson Index values from donors and from recipients before transplant. The sample size was limited, and CD4 and CD8 repertoire contributions could not be separated because cells were not sorted. Just a small fraction of recipient repertoires overlapped with donor repertoires, and more than 97% appeared de novo at the given depth.

Measured from the cysteine to the phenylalanine, the CDR3 is 14 residues long. The entry retains the CDR3 DNA only, 42 bases that are in frame from base 1. The CDR1 and CDR2 encoded by the germline V gene are SGHTA and FQGNSA. V and J are trimmed by 4 bases and 6 bases, and the gene matches miss 6 bases of the junction. This sequence uses TRBV7-2 and TRBJ2-3; the central 8 bases match TRBD1. This specimen consisted of PBMCs, obtained 100 days after allogeneic stem cell transplant. The sequence derives from a female patient aged 50-59 years who had an allogeneic stem cell transplant from an unrelated donor, so the T cells may come from the graft donor. Some clones in this sample may be carry-over from other donors' samples. In nucleotide form, the sequence is TGTGCCAGCAGCTCCCCGAACAGGGGGGATACGCAGTATTTT. It codes for CASSSPNRGDTQYF. This CDR3, with the reference TRBV7-2 and TRBJ2-3 proteins standing in past its ends, gives the full variable domain GAGVSQSPSNKVTEKGKDVELRCDPISGHTALYWYRQSLGQGLEFLIYFQGNSAPDKSGLPSDRFSAERTGGSVSTLTIQRTQQEDSAVYLCASSSPNRGDTQYFGPGTRLTVL.